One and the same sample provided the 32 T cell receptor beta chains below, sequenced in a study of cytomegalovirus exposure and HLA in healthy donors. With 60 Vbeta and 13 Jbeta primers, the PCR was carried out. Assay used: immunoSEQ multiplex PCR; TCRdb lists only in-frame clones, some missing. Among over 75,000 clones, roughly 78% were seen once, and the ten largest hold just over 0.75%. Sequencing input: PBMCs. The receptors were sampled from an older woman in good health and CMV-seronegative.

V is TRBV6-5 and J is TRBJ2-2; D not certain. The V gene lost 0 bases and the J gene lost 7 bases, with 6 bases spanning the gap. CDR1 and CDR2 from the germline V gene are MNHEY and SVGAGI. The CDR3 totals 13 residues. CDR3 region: CASSYSLLGELFF. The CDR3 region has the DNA TGTGCCAGCAGTTACTCCCTCCTCGGGGAGCTGTTTTTT.

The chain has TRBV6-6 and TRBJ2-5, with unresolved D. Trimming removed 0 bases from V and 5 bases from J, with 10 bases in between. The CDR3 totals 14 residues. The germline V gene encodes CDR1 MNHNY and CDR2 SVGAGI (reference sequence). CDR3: CASSYSTGGETQYF. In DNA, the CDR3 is TGTGCCAGCAGTTACTCAACGGGTGGGGAGACCCAGTACTTC.

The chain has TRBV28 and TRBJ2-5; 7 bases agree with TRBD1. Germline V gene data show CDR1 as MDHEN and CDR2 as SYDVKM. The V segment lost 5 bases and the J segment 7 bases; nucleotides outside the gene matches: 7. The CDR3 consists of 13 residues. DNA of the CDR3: TGTGCCAGCAGTAGACAGGGTATCGGGACCCAGTACTTC. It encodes CASSRQGIGTQYF.

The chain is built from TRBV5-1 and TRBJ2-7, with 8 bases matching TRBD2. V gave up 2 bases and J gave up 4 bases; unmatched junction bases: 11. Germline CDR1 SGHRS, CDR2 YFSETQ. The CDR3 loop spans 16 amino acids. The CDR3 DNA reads TGCGCCAGCAGCTTTGGTGGGAGCGGGAGTTTTTACGAGCAGTACTTC. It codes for CASSFGGSGSFYEQYF. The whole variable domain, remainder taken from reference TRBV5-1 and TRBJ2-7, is KAGVTQTPRYLIKTRGQQVTLSCSPISGHRSVSWYQQTPGQGLQFLFEYFSETQRNKGNFPGRFSGRQFSNSRSEMNVSTLELGDSALYLCASSFGGSGSFYEQYFGPGTRLTVT.

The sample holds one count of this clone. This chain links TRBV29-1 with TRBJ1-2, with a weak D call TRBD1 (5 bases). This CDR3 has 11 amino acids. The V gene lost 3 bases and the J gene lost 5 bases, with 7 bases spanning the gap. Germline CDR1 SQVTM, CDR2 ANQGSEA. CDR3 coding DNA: TGCAGCGTTGATCCAGGGTATGGCTACACCTTC. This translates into CSVDPGYGYTF.

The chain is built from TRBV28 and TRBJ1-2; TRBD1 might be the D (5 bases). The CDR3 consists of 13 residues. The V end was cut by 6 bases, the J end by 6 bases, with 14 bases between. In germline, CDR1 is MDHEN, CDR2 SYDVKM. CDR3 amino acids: CASRTEGRNGYTF. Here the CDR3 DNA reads TGTGCCAGCAGGACAGAGGGGAGGAATGGCTACACCTTC.

CDR3 DNA sequence: TGTGCCAGCAGCCCTCGGACGGCTAGCCTTAGCACAGATACGCAGTATTTT. It yields the protein CASSPRTASLSTDTQYF. The chain links TRBV7-8 to TRBJ2-3; tentatively, D is TRBD2 (5 bases). CDR1 and CDR2 (germline): SGHVS, FQNEAQ. Trimming cost V 5 bases and J 0 bases, with 18 bases left between them. CDR3 size: 17 residues.

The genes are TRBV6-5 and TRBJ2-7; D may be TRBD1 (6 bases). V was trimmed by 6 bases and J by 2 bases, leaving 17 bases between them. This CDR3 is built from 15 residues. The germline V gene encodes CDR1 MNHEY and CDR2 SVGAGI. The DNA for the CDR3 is TGTGCCAGCAGACCGAGTCCAGGGGTCACCTACGAGCAGTACTTC. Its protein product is CASRPSPGVTYEQYF.

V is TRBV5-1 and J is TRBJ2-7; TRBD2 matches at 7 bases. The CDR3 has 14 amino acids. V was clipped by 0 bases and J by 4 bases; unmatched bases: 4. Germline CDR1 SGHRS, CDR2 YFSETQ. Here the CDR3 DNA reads TGCGCCAGCAGCTTGGGAGCTAGCGGTTACGAGCAGTACTTC. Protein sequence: CASSLGASGYEQYF.

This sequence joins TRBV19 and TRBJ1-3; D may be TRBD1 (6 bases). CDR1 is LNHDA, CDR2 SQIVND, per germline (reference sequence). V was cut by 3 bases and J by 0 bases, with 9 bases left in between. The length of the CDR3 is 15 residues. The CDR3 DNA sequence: TGTGCCAGTAGTATGACAGGCCACTCTGGAAACACCATATATTTT. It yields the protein CASSMTGHSGNTIYF.

In DNA form, the CDR3 reads TGTGCCACCAGCAGAGTTGGACAGGGATACGAGCAGTACTTC. Translated, it gives CATSRVGQGYEQYF. This chain joins TRBV15 and TRBJ2-7; 8 bases match TRBD1. Germline CDR1 and CDR2: LNHNV and YYDKDF (reference sequence). V lost 1 base to trimming and J lost 4 bases; unmatched junction nucleotides: 3. CDR3 length equals 14 residues.

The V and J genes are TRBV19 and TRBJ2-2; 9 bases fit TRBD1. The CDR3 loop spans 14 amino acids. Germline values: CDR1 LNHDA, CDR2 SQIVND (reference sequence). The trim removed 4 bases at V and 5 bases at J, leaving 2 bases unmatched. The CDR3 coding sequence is TGTGCCAGTAGTACGGACAGGGGAACCGGGGAGCTGTTTTTT. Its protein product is CASSTDRGTGELFF.

The CDR3 loop is CASSGGQGYLRGQYF. CDR3 DNA: TGTGCCAGCAGTGGCGGACAGGGGTACCTACGAGGGCAGTACTTC. The rearrangement joins TRBV28 to TRBJ2-7, with TRBD1 matching over 9 bases. CDR1 and CDR2 from the germline V gene are MDHEN and SYDVKM. V lost 5 bases, J lost 9 bases, and 14 bases stayed unmatched. This CDR3 comprises 15 residues.

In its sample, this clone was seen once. The CDR3 region is CASSLELPNTEAFF. As DNA, the CDR3 is TGTGCCAGCAGTTTAGAGCTACCGAACACTGAAGCTTTCTTT. J is TRBJ1-1 and V is TRBV28, with D unresolved. The CDR3 consists of 14 residues. V lost 2 bases and J 1 base, leaving 8 bases between the germline ends. CDR1 is MDHEN, CDR2 SYDVKM, per germline.

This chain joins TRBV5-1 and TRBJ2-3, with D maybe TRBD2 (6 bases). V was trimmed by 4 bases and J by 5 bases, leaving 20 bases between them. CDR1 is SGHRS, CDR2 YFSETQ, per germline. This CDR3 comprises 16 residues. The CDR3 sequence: CASSPTTTSPIDTQYF. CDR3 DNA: TGCGCCAGCAGCCCAACCACCACTAGCCCGATAGATACGCAGTATTTT.

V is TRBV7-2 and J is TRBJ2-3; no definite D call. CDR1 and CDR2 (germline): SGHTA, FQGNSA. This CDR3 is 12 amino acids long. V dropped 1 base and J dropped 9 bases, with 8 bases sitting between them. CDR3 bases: TGTGCCAGCAGCTTAGGGTCCCTAACGCAGTATTTT. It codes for CASSLGSLTQYF.

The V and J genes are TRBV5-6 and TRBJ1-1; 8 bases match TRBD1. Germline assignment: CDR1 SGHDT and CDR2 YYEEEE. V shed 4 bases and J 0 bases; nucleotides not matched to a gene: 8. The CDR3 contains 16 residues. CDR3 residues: CASSDRGKNMNTEAFF. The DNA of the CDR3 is TGTGCCAGCAGCGACAGGGGCAAGAACATGAACACTGAAGCTTTCTTT.

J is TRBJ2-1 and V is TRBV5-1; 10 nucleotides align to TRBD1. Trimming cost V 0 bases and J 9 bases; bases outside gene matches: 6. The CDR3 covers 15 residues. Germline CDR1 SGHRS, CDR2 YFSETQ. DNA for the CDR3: TGCGCCAGCAGCTTGGCGGGACAGGGGCGGGGTGAGCAGTTCTTC. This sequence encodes CASSLAGQGRGEQFF.

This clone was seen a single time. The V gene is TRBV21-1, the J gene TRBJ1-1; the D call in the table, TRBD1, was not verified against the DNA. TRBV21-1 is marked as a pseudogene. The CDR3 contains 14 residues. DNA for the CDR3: TGTGCCAGCAGCTCACAGGGGGCAGGGGCTGAAGCTTTCTTT. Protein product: CASSSQGAGAEAFF.

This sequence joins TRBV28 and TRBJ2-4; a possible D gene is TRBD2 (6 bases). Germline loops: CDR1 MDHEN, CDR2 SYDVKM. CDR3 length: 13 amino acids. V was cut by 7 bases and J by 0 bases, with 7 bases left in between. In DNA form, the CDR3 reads TGTGCCAGCACCGGGGGAGCCAAAAACATTCAGTACTTC. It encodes CASTGGAKNIQYF.

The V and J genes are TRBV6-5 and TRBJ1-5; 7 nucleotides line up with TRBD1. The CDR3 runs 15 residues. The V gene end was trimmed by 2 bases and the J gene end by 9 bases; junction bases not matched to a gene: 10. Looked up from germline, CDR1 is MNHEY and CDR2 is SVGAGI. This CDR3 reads CASSYDRAGMGPQHF. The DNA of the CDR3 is TGTGCCAGCAGTTACGACAGGGCCGGCATGGGGCCCCAGCATTTT.

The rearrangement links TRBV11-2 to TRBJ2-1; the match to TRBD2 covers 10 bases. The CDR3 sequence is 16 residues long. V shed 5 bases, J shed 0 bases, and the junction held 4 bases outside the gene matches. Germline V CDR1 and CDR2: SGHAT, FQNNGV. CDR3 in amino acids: CASSPSSGSSYNEQFF. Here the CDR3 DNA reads TGTGCCAGCAGCCCTTCTAGCGGGAGCTCCTACAATGAGCAGTTCTTC. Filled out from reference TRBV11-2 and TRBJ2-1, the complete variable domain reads EAGVAQSPRYKIIEKRQSVAFWCNPISGHATLYWYQQILGQGPKLLIQFQNNGVVDDSQLPKDRFSAERLKGVDSTLKIQPAKLEDSAVYLCASSPSSGSSYNEQFFGPGTRLTVL.

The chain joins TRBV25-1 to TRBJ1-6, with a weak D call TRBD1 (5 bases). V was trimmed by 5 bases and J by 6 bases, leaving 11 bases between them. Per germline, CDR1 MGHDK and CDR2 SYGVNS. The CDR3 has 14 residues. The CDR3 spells CASSTDTRNSPLHF. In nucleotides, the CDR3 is TGTGCCAGCAGTACGGACACTCGTAATTCACCCCTCCACTTT.

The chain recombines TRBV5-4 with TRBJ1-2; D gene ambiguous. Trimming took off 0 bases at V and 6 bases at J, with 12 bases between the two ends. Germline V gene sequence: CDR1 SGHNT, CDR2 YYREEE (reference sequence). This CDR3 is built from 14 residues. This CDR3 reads CASSLGGRSDGYTF. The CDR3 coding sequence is TGTGCCAGCAGCTTGGGAGGGAGGAGCGATGGCTACACCTTC. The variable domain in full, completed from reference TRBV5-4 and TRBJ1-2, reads ETGVTQSPTHLIKTRGQQVTLRCSSQSGHNTVSWYQQALGQGPQFIFQYYREEENGRGNFPPRFSGLQFPNYSSELNVNALELDDSALYLCASSLGGRSDGYTFGSGTRLTVV.

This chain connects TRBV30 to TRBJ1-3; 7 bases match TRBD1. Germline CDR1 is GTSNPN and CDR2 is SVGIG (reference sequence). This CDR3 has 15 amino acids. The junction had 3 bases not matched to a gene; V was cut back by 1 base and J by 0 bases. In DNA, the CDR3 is TGTGCCTGGAGTGGGGGACAGAACTCTGGAAACACCATATATTTT. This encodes CAWSGGQNSGNTIYF.

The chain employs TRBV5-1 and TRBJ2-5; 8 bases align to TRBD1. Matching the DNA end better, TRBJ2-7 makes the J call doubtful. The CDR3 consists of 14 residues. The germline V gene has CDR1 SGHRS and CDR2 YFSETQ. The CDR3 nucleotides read TGCGCCAGCAGTATGACAGGGGAGAACTACGAGCAGTACTTC. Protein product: CASSMTGENYEQYF.

The CDR3 here is CASSGSSGFYEQYF. CDR3 DNA sequence: TGTGCCAGCAGCGGTTCCTCGGGGTTCTACGAGCAGTACTTC. The chain employs TRBV9 and TRBJ2-7, with a possible D match to TRBD2 (5 bases). The germline CDR1 and CDR2 sequences are SGDLS and YYNGEE. The CDR3 consists of 14 residues. Between the trimmed V and J ends, which lost 3 bases and 3 bases, there was a span of 13 bases.

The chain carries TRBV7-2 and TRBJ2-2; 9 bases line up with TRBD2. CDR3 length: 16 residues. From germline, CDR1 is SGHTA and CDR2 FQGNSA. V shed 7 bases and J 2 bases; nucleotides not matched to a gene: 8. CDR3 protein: CASKWASGTNTGELFF. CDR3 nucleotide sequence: TGTGCCAGCAAATGGGCTAGCGGGACTAACACCGGGGAGCTGTTTTTT.

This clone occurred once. This chain's CDR3 is CASSQSQGGNYGYTF. The CDR3 region has the DNA TGCGCCAGCAGCCAATCGCAGGGTGGGAACTATGGCTACACCTTC. The gene calls are TRBV4-1 and TRBJ1-2; a weak D match, TRBD1 (5 bases). This CDR3 has 15 amino acids. Germline CDR1 and CDR2: MGHRA and YSYEKL. Trimming took off 2 bases at V and 2 bases at J, with 12 bases between the two ends.

As DNA, the CDR3 is TGTGCCAGCAGCGGGCGACAGGGGGCCAAGTCCTACGAGCAGTACTTC. Translation gives CASSGRQGAKSYEQYF. The chain uses TRBV9 and TRBJ2-7; TRBD1 agrees at 10 bases. Germline V gives CDR1 SGDLS, CDR2 YYNGEE. Unmatched junction bases numbered 7, after V lost 3 bases and J lost 1 base. CDR3 length equals 16 residues.

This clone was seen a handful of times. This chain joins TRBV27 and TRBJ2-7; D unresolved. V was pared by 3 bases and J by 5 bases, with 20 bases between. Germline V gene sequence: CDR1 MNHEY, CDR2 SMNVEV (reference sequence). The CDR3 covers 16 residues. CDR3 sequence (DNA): TGTGCCAGCAGTTTCGAGATTTCCCCTCGTACTAACGAGCAGTACTTC. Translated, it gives CASSFEISPRTNEQYF.

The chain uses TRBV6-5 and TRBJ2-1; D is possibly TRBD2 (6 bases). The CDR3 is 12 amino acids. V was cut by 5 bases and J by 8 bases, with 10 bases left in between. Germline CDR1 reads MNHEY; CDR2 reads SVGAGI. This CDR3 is CASSRDSDEQFF. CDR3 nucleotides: TGTGCCAGCAGTCGGGACTCGGATGAGCAGTTCTTC.